This TCR beta chain was documented in a study of blood T cells in healthy people across ages. This clonotype was picked up a small number of times. The V and J ends lost 1 base and 5 bases, in that order; junction bases with no gene match: 7. CDR1 and CDR2 (germline): MGHRA, YSYEKL. CDR3 length equals 16 residues. Primers used in a second PCR of roughly 7 to 12 cycles were a sample-barcoded 5' primer and a J-beta primer mix. Each CDR3 protein gets one entry after TCRdb re-called the 5' RACE reads with MiXCR. The repertoire holds about 840,000 distinct CDR3 sequences, 25% to 30% seen once, with 9.5% to 13% in the top ten. These records were also assigned to another study, of T cells of mothers and their children.

The J gene is TRBJ1-4, the V gene TRBV4-1; TRBD1 agrees at 7 bases. The sequencing sample was made of blood. The receptor comes from a middle-aged woman in good health. The CDR3 nucleotides are TGCGCCAGCAGCCAAGGAATGGGACAGACGAATGAAAAACTGTTTTTT. Its translation is CASSQGMGQTNEKLFF.